This T cell receptor (beta chain) was obtained from a study of T-cell reconstitution after alpha-beta-depleted transplantation in children. Preparing the TCRbeta library involved the use of unique molecular identifiers. TCRdb itself ran the PCR reads through MiXCR, one entry per CDR3 protein. The table shows a few hundred thousand distinct CDR3 sequences, with around 21% occurring only once. The CDR3 totals 13 residues. V was shortened by 3 bases and J by 3 bases, with 9 bases between the two germline ends. Per the germline V gene, CDR1 is MNHEY and CDR2 is SMNVEV (reference sequence). The gene calls are TRBV27 and TRBJ2-7; D gene uncertain. The TCR sequence derives from a human donor who donated a stem cell graft to a child with acute myeloid leukemia. The source was PBMCs from the stem cell graft donor, collected from the stem cell graft. Here the CDR3 reads CASSFGPLYEQYF. The CDR3 DNA is TGTGCCAGCAGTTTTGGGCCTCTCTACGAGCAGTACTTC.